The present T cell receptor (beta chain) was sequenced within a study of blood T cell repertoires in COVID-19. Libraries were prepared by immunoSEQ multiplex PCR; TCRdb keeps only in-frame clonotypes and omits some of them. The table records around 61,000 clones, roughly nine tenths of them present only once. This CDR3 has 19 residues. Germline trimming cut 1 base from V and 0 bases from J; bases unmatched to any gene: 12. Germline CDR1 and CDR2: MDHEN and SYDVKM. V is TRBV28 and J is TRBJ1-5; 7 bases are a match to TRBD1. The origin of this receptor is a woman aged 55-69 years with COVID-19, enrolled during active disease. The sequenced sample consisted of peripheral blood. CDR3 region: CASSLYGSRGQYSNQPQHF. The CDR3, as DNA: TGTGCCAGCAGTTTATACGGTAGTCGGGGACAGTATAGCAATCAGCCCCAGCATTTT.